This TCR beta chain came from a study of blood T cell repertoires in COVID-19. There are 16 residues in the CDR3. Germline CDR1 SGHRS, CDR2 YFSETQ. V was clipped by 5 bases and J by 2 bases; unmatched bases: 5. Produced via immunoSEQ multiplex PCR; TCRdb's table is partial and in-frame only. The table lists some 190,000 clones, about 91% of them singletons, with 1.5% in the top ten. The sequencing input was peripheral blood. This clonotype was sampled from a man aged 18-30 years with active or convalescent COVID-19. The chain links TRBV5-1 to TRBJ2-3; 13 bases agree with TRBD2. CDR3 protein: CASRDGTSGVTDTQYF. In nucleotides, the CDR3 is TGCGCCAGCAGGGATGGGACTAGCGGGGTCACAGATACGCAGTATTTT.